A selection of T cell receptor beta chains follows, all from one sample in a study of cytomegalovirus exposure and HLA in healthy donors. The assay was immunoSEQ multiplex PCR, and TCRdb's table has in-frame clones only and misses some. The table has 98,000 or so clones, 70% to 85% seen once. Material for sequencing was PBMCs. Source of these receptors: a woman aged 18-35 years in good health and CMV-seropositive. The CDR3 runs from the conserved cysteine through the conserved F or W. Fields, in order: CDR3 protein, clone size, J gene, V gene. Size values are once, few and many counts, or a class for expanded clones, and some rows have none.

CASRPPGQHTGELFF	NA	TRBJ2-2	TRBV6-6
CASSQVPPSGYEQYF	NA	TRBJ2-7	TRBV4-2
CASGSGRVPGELFF	NA	TRBJ2-2	TRBV19
CAGFWSGMNNEQFF	once	TRBJ2-1	TRBV2
CASSLVGGVGEQYF	NA	TRBJ2-7	TRBV5-1
CASSLASSYGYTF	NA	TRBJ1-2	TRBV7-9
CASSLVRQGGTEAFF	NA	TRBJ1-1	TRBV7-2
CASSSLQGRDTEAFF	NA	TRBJ1-1	TRBV7-2
CASRPGTLFYGYTF	NA	TRBJ1-2	TRBV27
CASTGGPEAFF	few	TRBJ1-1	TRBV4-1
CATSGDRVPQETQYF	once	TRBJ2-5	TRBV15
CAKGPSTSSYNSPLHF	NA	TRBJ1-6	TRBV6-4
CASRSSAGQSTYEQYF	NA	TRBJ2-7	TRBV27
CASSRDGLDTQYF	NA	TRBJ2-3	TRBV28
CASSLGTGGNIQYF	NA	TRBJ2-4	TRBV7-9
CASSIDRKPTQILRAGQYF	NA	TRBJ2-7	TRBV2
CASRAGTGVSYEQYF	NA	TRBJ2-7	TRBV6-5
CASSLGASYEQYF	few	TRBJ2-7	TRBV7-8
CASSATSGHYNEQFF	NA	TRBJ2-1	TRBV18
CAWSAMVVAKNIQYF	NA	TRBJ2-4	TRBV30
CAWTASGDEQYF	NA	TRBJ2-7	TRBV30
CASRGAGVSYNEQFF	NA	TRBJ2-1	TRBV28
CASSRTGGATNEKLFF	NA	TRBJ1-4	TRBV5-1
CASSYLPGFGTGELFF	NA	TRBJ2-2	TRBV6-5
CAWRRGGDEQFF	NA	TRBJ2-1	TRBV30
CASSSGLPYNEQFF	NA	TRBJ2-1	TRBV5-6
CASSTGQGGYEQYF	NA	TRBJ2-7	TRBV19
CASSFPVSSYGYTF	few	TRBJ1-2	TRBV28
CASSETGTGSHEQYF	NA	TRBJ2-7	TRBV25-1
CATSRDFFYNEQFF	NA	TRBJ2-1	TRBV15
CASTSRGANEKLFF	NA	TRBJ1-4	TRBV28
CAISDRTSTDTQYF	NA	TRBJ2-3	TRBV10-3
CASSPPSHGYEQYF	NA	TRBJ2-7	TRBV28
CASSFRDRVSYEQYF	NA	TRBJ2-7	TRBV28
CASSLGLAGLYEQYF	once	TRBJ2-7	TRBV5-1
CASSSQRYGYTF	NA	TRBJ1-2	TRBV6-5
CASSLTGTYEQYF	NA	TRBJ2-7	TRBV25-1
CASSSTWDSTFYGYTF	NA	TRBJ1-2	TRBV6-5
CASSPDSKHQPQHF	once	TRBJ1-5	TRBV28
CASSLGPGLAYEQYF	once	TRBJ2-7	TRBV5-6
CAITGTGGTEAFF	NA	TRBJ1-1	TRBV6-6
CASRTGTSGSEYEQFF	NA	TRBJ2-1	TRBV6-6
CSVLLLDGYTF	NA	TRBJ1-2	TRBV29-1
CASSLGPSGTGNEQFF	NA	TRBJ2-1	TRBV5-1